The next 24 T cell receptor beta chains were all read from a single sample in a study of T-cell reconstitution after alpha-beta-depleted transplantation in children. Unique molecular identifiers featured in how the TCRbeta library was prepared. In TCRdb, the PCR reads were re-called with MiXCR into one record per CDR3 protein. The profile shows about 140,000 distinct CDR3 sequences, 8.8% of them singletons. The sample was PBMCs, mostly from graft donor cells, taken 180 days after TCRalphabeta/CD19-depleted stem cell transplant. The receptor set was obtained from a female patient aged 2-15 years who had a stem cell transplant for congenital amegakaryocytic thrombocytopenia, so the T cells may come from the graft donor.

This clonotype was found many times. The V gene is TRBV20-1, the J gene TRBJ2-7; 7 nucleotides line up with TRBD1. This CDR3 comprises 13 residues. Germline values: CDR1 DFQATT, CDR2 SNEGSKA (reference sequence). Losses at the gene ends were 4 bases for V and 0 bases for J; bases not matched to a gene: 3. The CDR3 bases are TGCAGTGCTAATAGGGACAGCTCCTACGAGCAGTACTTC. Its translation is CSANRDSSYEQYF.

This clonotype occurred a few times. The DNA for the CDR3 is TGTGCCAGCGGGTACAGGGGGCCTTACGAGCAGTACTTC. This codes for CASGYRGPYEQYF. The chain has TRBV28 and TRBJ2-7; 9 bases agree with TRBD1. The CDR3 runs to 13 residues. Germline values: CDR1 MDHEN, CDR2 SYDVKM. The junction had 6 bases not matched to a gene; V was cut back by 8 bases and J by 4 bases.

The genes are TRBV6-2 or TRBV6-3 and TRBJ1-1; D is unclear. Trimming removed 7 bases from V and 3 bases from J, with 12 bases in between. The CDR3 loop spans 13 amino acids. Germline lookup yields CDR1 MNHEY and CDR2 SVGEGT. The CDR3 sequence is CASTELEYTEAFF. The DNA of the CDR3 is TGTGCCAGCACCGAGCTCGAGTACACTGAAGCTTTCTTT.

This clonotype showed up many times. The V call is TRBV5-1, the J call TRBJ1-1; D is uncertain. The CDR3 is 15 amino acids. The V gene lost 1 base and the J gene lost 2 bases, with 12 bases spanning the gap. Germline V gene data show CDR1 as SGHRS and CDR2 as YFSETQ. The CDR3 coding sequence is TGCGCCAGCAGCTTGAGTAACAGTCGAAACACTGAAGCTTTCTTT. Translated: CASSLSNSRNTEAFF.

This rearrangement joins TRBV3-1 to TRBJ2-5; 9 bases fit TRBD2. The J segment lost 2 bases and the V segment lost 6 bases, leaving 7 bases of the junction unmatched. The CDR3 sequence is 15 residues long. Germline V gene data show CDR1 as LGHDT and CDR2 as YNNKEL (reference sequence). The CDR3 region has the DNA TGTGCCAGCAGGTCAACTAGCGGGCCGCAAGAGACCCAGTACTTC. This translates into CASRSTSGPQETQYF.

This clonotype was counted once. This may stem from a read error, because a much larger clone lies one nucleotide away. V gene TRBV4-2 combines with J gene TRBJ2-2; D remains unclear. Germline lookup yields CDR1 LGHNA and CDR2 YNFKEQ. The CDR3 is 16 residues long. The CDR3 coding sequence is TGTGCCAGGAGCCAAGTTCCGGCAACGGCGACCGGGGAGCTGTTTTTT. Residues: CARSQVPATATGELFF.

This clonotype was recorded a few times. The chain employs TRBV6-2 or TRBV6-3 and TRBJ2-3; 10 positions agree with TRBD2. The CDR3 has 16 amino acids. The ends lost 6 bases at V and 2 bases at J; junction bases unmatched: 8. CDR1 MNHEY and CDR2 SVGEGT come from the germline V gene. In nucleotides, the CDR3 is TGTGCCAGCAGCCACCCTCTAGCGGGGGACACAGATACGCAGTATTTT. This translates into CASSHPLAGDTDTQYF.

This clonotype has at least ten counts. CDR3 coding DNA: TGTGCCAGCAGTGAAGACAGGGGCACAGATACGCAGTATTTT. Encoded protein: CASSEDRGTDTQYF. The chain is built from TRBV2 and TRBJ2-3, with D possibly TRBD1 on 6 matching bases. The germline V gene has CDR1 SNHLY and CDR2 FYNNEI. Trimming removed 1 base from V and 1 base from J, with 6 bases in between. The CDR3 extends over 14 amino acids.

Only a few counts were recorded for this clonotype. V usage is TRBV11-1 and J usage is TRBJ2-5, with 13 bases fitting TRBD2. This CDR3 contains 20 residues. With 4 bases clipped from V and 2 bases from J, the junction kept 16 bases outside the gene matches. Germline V CDR1 and CDR2: SGHAT, FQDESV (reference sequence). CDR3 nucleotide sequence: TGTGCCAGCAGCTACACCCCCCAGACTAGCGGGAGGCTGGGGCAAGAGACCCAGTACTTC. Encoded protein: CASSYTPQTSGRLGQETQYF.

This clonotype has at least ten counts. The chain has TRBV10-3 and TRBJ1-1, with D possibly being TRBD1 (5 bases). Germline values: CDR1 ENHRY, CDR2 SYGVKD. This CDR3 is built from 14 residues. Trimming took off 6 bases at V and 4 bases at J, with 15 bases between the two ends. The DNA of the CDR3 is TGTGCCATCAGCGTAGACAGAAGTGGCACTGAAGCTTTCTTT. Translation: CAISVDRSGTEAFF.

This clonotype was picked up many times. The V call is TRBV24-1, the J call TRBJ1-5, with 9 nucleotides matching TRBD1. Germline CDR1 reads KGHDR; CDR2 reads SFDVKD. The CDR3 consists of 15 residues. Losses at the gene ends were 2 bases for V and 7 bases for J; bases not matched to a gene: 5. The CDR3 DNA is TGTGCCACCAGTGATTCCCGGGACAGGGACCAGCCCCAGCATTTT. Translated: CATSDSRDRDQPQHF.

This clonotype has more than one count but fewer than ten. V is TRBV5-1 and J is TRBJ2-1, with 7 nucleotides matching TRBD2. The CDR3 has 16 amino acids. The junction had 13 bases not matched to a gene; V was cut back by 1 base and J by 9 bases. Germline loops: CDR1 SGHRS, CDR2 YFSETQ. In DNA form, the CDR3 reads TGCGCCAGCAGCTTGCCCGGGGGGACCGGCGATAGTGAGCAGTTCTTC. It yields the protein CASSLPGGTGDSEQFF.

This clonotype was seen ten or more times. CDR3 sequence reads: CASSLMGTEQETQYF. The CDR3 DNA follows: TGTGCCAGCAGTTTAATGGGGACGGAACAAGAGACCCAGTACTTC. The chain links TRBV28 to TRBJ2-5; tentatively, D is TRBD1 or TRBD2 (5 bases each). The CDR3 sequence is 15 residues long. Germline lookup yields CDR1 MDHEN and CDR2 SYDVKM. The V end was cut by 2 bases, the J end by 2 bases, with 12 bases between. The whole variable domain, filled in from reference TRBV28 and TRBJ2-5, reads DVKVTQSSRYLVKRTGEKVFLECVQDMDHENMFWYRQDPGLGLRLIYFSYDVKMKEKGDIPEGYSVSREKKERFSLILESASTNQTSMYLCASSLMGTEQETQYFGPGTRLLVL.

Points on this clonotype: The junction departs from the called germline gene at one end, perhaps through a read error. The chain combines TRBV20-1 with TRBJ2-7; 8 bases align to TRBD2. Per germline, CDR1 DFQATT and CDR2 SNEGSKA (reference sequence). The CDR3 runs to 15 residues. The CDR3 here is CCAQAPGLAGYEQYF. The CDR3, as DNA: TGCTGTGCCCAGGCTCCGGGCCTAGCGGGCTACGAGCAGTACTTC.

Points on this clonotype: The junction and the germline gene differ at one end; a read error may be behind it. This chain uses TRBV12-3 or TRBV12-4 with TRBJ2-6; 9 bases match TRBD1. The CDR3 runs to 17 residues. CDR3 DNA sequence: TGTGCCAGCAGTAGGGACAGGGCGGGACCTGGGACCAACGTCATGACTTTC. Protein product: CASSRDRAGPGTNVMTF.

This chain connects TRBV4-1 to TRBJ1-2; possibly TRBD1 for D (6 bases). Per the germline V gene, CDR1 is MGHRA and CDR2 is YSYEKL. The ends were cut back, 0 bases at V and 8 bases at J, with 16 bases in the middle. This CDR3 contains 15 residues. The CDR3 DNA follows: TGCGCCAGCAGCCAAGAAGTTGCAGGGGTGAGCGGCTACACCTTC. Its translation is CASSQEVAGVSGYTF.

This clonotype was counted at least ten times. The V and J genes are TRBV10-3 and TRBJ1-2, with a weak D call TRBD1 (5 bases). There are 14 residues in the CDR3. The germline gives CDR1 ENHRY, CDR2 SYGVKD. The V gene lost 6 bases and the J gene lost 2 bases, with 13 bases spanning the gap. CDR3 in DNA: TGTGCCATCAGAGACTCGGGACTGAACTATGGCTACACCTTC. This translates into CAIRDSGLNYGYTF.

There are many counts of this clonotype. The chain recombines TRBV29-1 with TRBJ2-1; D is possibly TRBD1 (5 bases). V was shortened by 8 bases and J by 0 bases, with 11 bases between the two germline ends. The germline V gene encodes CDR1 SQVTM and CDR2 ANQGSEA. This CDR3 region has 13 residues. CDR3 residues: CSIGASSYNEQFF. In DNA, the CDR3 is TGCAGCATAGGGGCTAGCTCCTACAATGAGCAGTTCTTC.

This clonotype was seen repeatedly, ten times or more. The rearrangement joins TRBV20-1 to TRBJ2-2; D tentatively reads TRBD1 or TRBD2 (6 bases each). The CDR3 is made up of 16 amino acids. The germline V gene has CDR1 DFQATT and CDR2 SNEGSKA (reference sequence). Trimming removed 0 bases from V and 5 bases from J, with 16 bases in between. The CDR3 DNA reads TGCAGTGCTAGAGATCCTAGCGCTAGGGGGACCGGGGAGCTGTTTTTT. Amino acid sequence: CSARDPSARGTGELFF.

This clonotype was counted ten times or more. V and J are TRBV24-1 and TRBJ2-3, with D possibly being TRBD2 (5 bases). This CDR3 spans 15 amino acids. Trimming removed 3 bases at V and 4 bases at J, with 13 bases between. CDR1 and CDR2 (germline): KGHDR, SFDVKD. CDR3: CATSDPPPEADTQYF. CDR3 in DNA: TGTGCCACCAGTGATCCACCCCCGGAGGCAGATACGCAGTATTTT.

The sample holds a few counts of this clonotype. The rearrangement links TRBV11-2 to TRBJ2-1; D gene unclear. V was trimmed by 4 bases and J by 6 bases, leaving 13 bases between them. The CDR3 contains 14 residues. Germline V gene sequence: CDR1 SGHAT, CDR2 FQNNGV. The CDR3 DNA is TGTGCCAGCAGCTCCCTTAGACGGTTCAATGAGCAGTTCTTC. Protein product: CASSSLRRFNEQFF. Complete variable domain (other parts from reference TRBV11-2 and TRBJ2-1): EAGVAQSPRYKIIEKRQSVAFWCNPISGHATLYWYQQILGQGPKLLIQFQNNGVVDDSQLPKDRFSAERLKGVDSTLKIQPAKLEDSAVYLCASSSLRRFNEQFFGPGTRLTVL.

This sequence joins TRBV6-1 and TRBJ2-1, with a tentative D call TRBD2 (5 bases). The germline CDR1 and CDR2 sequences are MNHNS and SASEGT. V was trimmed by 6 bases and J by 2 bases, leaving 11 bases between them. There are 14 residues in the CDR3. In nucleotides, the CDR3 is TGTGCCAGCAGCCCCGACTACACCTACAATGAGCAGTTCTTC. Its protein product is CASSPDYTYNEQFF.

This clonotype appeared many times. The chain recombines TRBV5-1 with TRBJ1-1, with 9 bases aligning to TRBD1. The CDR3 has 14 residues. V lost 4 bases and J lost 0; bases outside the gene matches: 1. Germline loops: CDR1 SGHRS, CDR2 YFSETQ. CDR3 region: CASSRTGVNTEAFF. CDR3 sequence (DNA): TGCGCCAGCAGCAGGACAGGGGTGAACACTGAAGCTTTCTTT.

Comments on this clonotype: One base away lies a much larger clone, so this may be a sequencing read error. No conserved phenylalanine or tryptophan is present at the end of the CDR3, so a read error is the likely explanation. The V and J genes are TRBV4-2 and TRBJ2-1; no clear D. Trimming shortened V by 2 bases and J by 5 bases, and 4 bases separated the two germline ends. The CDR3 contains 12 residues. CDR1 LGHNA and CDR2 YNFKEQ come from the germline V gene. The CDR3 loop is CASSQIDNEQFI. The CDR3 coding sequence is TGTGCCAGCAGCCAAATAGACAATGAGCAGTTCATC.